The T cell receptor beta chain described here comes from a study of cytomegalovirus exposure and HLA in healthy donors. Concerning this clone itself: Its antigen is undetermined.

General study points: Cytomegalovirus status was reportedly diagnosed by the classifier with high specificity and sensitivity. Some public TCRs appeared in many individuals, while most sequences were rare.

The PCR ran on 60 Vbeta and 13 Jbeta primers. Sequencing used immunoSEQ multiplex PCR; TCRdb keeps in-frame clones, though not all of them. The sample has about 190,000 clones, about 84% seen once; the top ten hold roughly 15%. There are 14 residues in the CDR3. Germline V gene lookup returns CDR1 KGHSY and CDR2 FQNENV. The V gene end was trimmed by 4 bases and the J gene end by 7 bases; junction bases not matched to a gene: 5. The chain carries TRBV16 and TRBJ1-5, with TRBD1 identical over 9 bases. The sequence came from a woman in her twenties or thirties in good health and CMV-seropositive. Sequences were obtained from PBMCs. The chain's CDR3 is CASSPGQGRQPQHF. The CDR3 region has the DNA TGTGCCAGCAGCCCTGGACAGGGGAGGCAGCCCCAGCATTTT. The full variable domain, with the rest looked up from reference TRBV16 and TRBJ1-5, is GEEVAQTPKHLVRGEGQKAKLYCAPIKGHSYVFWYQQVLKNEFKFLISFQNENVFDETGMPKERFSAKCLPNSPCSLEIQATKLEDSAVYFCASSPGQGRQPQHFGDGTRLSIL.